One and the same sample provided the 23 T cell receptor beta chains below, sequenced in a study of cytomegalovirus exposure and HLA in healthy donors. Primers: 60 Vbeta forward and 13 Jbeta reverse. Using immunoSEQ multiplex PCR, the repertoire was profiled, and TCRdb retains in-frame clones only, with some absent. Among about 140,000 clones listed, roughly 86% were seen once. Sequenced material: PBMCs. These TCRs come from a man between 18 and 35 years old in good health and CMV-seropositive.

J is TRBJ1-2 and V is TRBV15; TRBD1 aligns across 11 bases. This CDR3 spans 19 amino acids. Germline V CDR1 and CDR2: LNHNV, YYDKDF (reference sequence). Unmatched junction bases numbered 12, after V lost 0 bases and J lost 3 bases. The CDR3 nucleotides are TGTGCCACCAGCAGAGATCTGGTCCGGACAGGGGGCTCCGACTATGGCTACACCTTC. This codes for CATSRDLVRTGGSDYGYTF.

The CDR3 DNA follows: TGTGCCAGCAGCGTAAATCCCAGGGGACTAGCTTACGAGCAGTACTTC. Amino acids: CASSVNPRGLAYEQYF. The chain has TRBV9 and TRBJ2-7; 9 nucleotides match TRBD2. V lost 1 base to trimming and J lost 4 bases; unmatched junction nucleotides: 9. The CDR3 runs to 16 residues. CDR1 is SGDLS and CDR2 is YYNGEE in the germline V gene.

This clone has just one count. This chain uses TRBV29-1 with TRBJ2-7, with 7 positions matching TRBD1. Trimming cost V 4 bases and J 5 bases; bases outside gene matches: 8. This CDR3 has 13 residues. Germline assignment: CDR1 SQVTM and CDR2 ANQGSEA. This CDR3 reads CSVASKTGNEQYF. As DNA, the CDR3 is TGCAGCGTTGCCTCTAAGACAGGGAACGAGCAGTACTTC.

V and J are TRBV19 and TRBJ2-5; TRBD1 agrees at 7 bases. Per germline, CDR1 LNHDA and CDR2 SQIVND (reference sequence). The CDR3 is 16 amino acids. V shed 3 bases, J shed 0 bases, and the junction held 7 bases outside the gene matches. The CDR3 spells CASSMFGRGNQETQYF. The CDR3 DNA reads as TGTGCCAGTAGTATGTTCGGCAGGGGGAACCAAGAGACCCAGTACTTC.

V gene TRBV4-1 combines with J gene TRBJ2-5, with D possibly being TRBD2 (6 bases). The DNA end favors TRBJ2-7, so the J call may be wrong. Germline CDR1 reads MGHRA; CDR2 reads YSYEKL. This CDR3 region has 14 residues. The CDR3 region has the DNA TGCGCCAGCAGCCAAGATCTGGGGGGTTACGAGCAGTACTTC. As protein: CASSQDLGGYEQYF.

The V and J genes are TRBV11-2 and TRBJ1-4, with 8 bases identical to TRBD1. V trimming: 4 bases; J trimming: 7 bases; junction bases outside the gene matches: 8. Germline V gene lookup returns CDR1 SGHAT and CDR2 FQNNGV. The CDR3 is made up of 15 amino acids. In DNA form, the CDR3 reads TGTGCCAGCAGCTATAGACAGGGGAGAAGTGAAAAACTGTTTTTT. Protein product: CASSYRQGRSEKLFF. The full variable domain, rest sourced from reference TRBV11-2 and TRBJ1-4, is EAGVAQSPRYKIIEKRQSVAFWCNPISGHATLYWYQQILGQGPKLLIQFQNNGVVDDSQLPKDRFSAERLKGVDSTLKIQPAKLEDSAVYLCASSYRQGRSEKLFFGSGTQLSVL.

The gene calls are TRBV7-8 and TRBJ1-3, with a weak D call TRBD1 (6 bases). Germline loops: CDR1 SGHVS, CDR2 FQNEAQ. This CDR3 comprises 17 residues. Trimming removed 4 bases from V and 4 bases from J, with 20 bases in between. The CDR3 loop reads CASSSGGVGLIGNTIYF. In nucleotides, the CDR3 is TGTGCCAGCAGCTCTGGGGGCGTAGGCCTAATAGGAAACACCATATATTTT.

This chain links TRBV7-9 with TRBJ2-1; 8 bases are a match to TRBD1. The length of the CDR3 is 15 residues. Germline values: CDR1 SEHNR, CDR2 FQNEAQ (reference sequence). Germline trimming cut 4 bases from V and 7 bases from J; bases unmatched to any gene: 9. In DNA form, the CDR3 reads TGTGCCAGCAGCTCCCAGGACAGGGCCGAAAATGAGCAGTTCTTC. Translating it yields CASSSQDRAENEQFF.

The V gene is TRBV27, the J gene TRBJ2-3; D is perhaps TRBD2 (5 bases). CDR1 and CDR2 from the germline V gene are MNHEY and SMNVEV (reference sequence). V was trimmed by 2 bases and J by 0 bases, leaving 15 bases between them. CDR3 length: 17 amino acids. The CDR3 spells CASSLIGGFFSTDTQYF. The CDR3 region has the DNA TGTGCCAGCAGTTTAATAGGCGGGTTCTTTAGCACAGATACGCAGTATTTT.

Written as DNA, the CDR3 is TGTGCCACCCAGTACAGGACTAGCGGGGCCACTAAGCAGTACTTC. This codes for CATQYRTSGATKQYF. This chain connects TRBV6-5 to TRBJ2-7, with 12 bases aligning to TRBD2. Germline CDR1 is MNHEY and CDR2 is SVGAGI. The V segment lost 10 bases and the J segment 8 bases; nucleotides outside the gene matches: 15. The CDR3 length is 15 residues.

The gene calls are TRBV5-1 and TRBJ2-7, with 8 nucleotides matching TRBD2. This CDR3 spans 15 amino acids. Looked up from germline, CDR1 is SGHRS and CDR2 is YFSETQ. Germline trimming cut 4 bases from V and 4 bases from J; bases unmatched to any gene: 10. The CDR3 protein is CASSVERGNPYEQYF. The CDR3 DNA is TGCGCCAGCAGCGTGGAGCGGGGGAACCCTTACGAGCAGTACTTC.

The chain couples TRBV7-3 to TRBJ2-1; 7 nucleotides match TRBD2. This CDR3 region has 15 residues. The junction had 3 bases not matched to a gene; V was cut back by 2 bases and J by 2 bases. Germline CDR1 and CDR2: SGHTA and FQGTGA. The CDR3 bases are TGTGCCAGCAGCTTAGGGGGGGTTCCCTACAATGAGCAGTTCTTC. Translating it yields CASSLGGVPYNEQFF. The variable domain in full, completed from reference TRBV7-3 and TRBJ2-1, reads GAGVSQTPSNKVTEKGKYVELRCDPISGHTALYWYRQSLGQGPEFLIYFQGTGAADDSGLPNDRFFAVRPEGSVSTLKIQRTERGDSAVYLCASSLGGVPYNEQFFGPGTRLTVL.

The V and J genes are TRBV7-9 and TRBJ1-1, with 8 bases fitting TRBD1. Germline CDR1 SEHNR, CDR2 FQNEAQ (reference sequence). V was pared by 4 bases and J by 4 bases, with 5 bases of the junction left unmatched. This CDR3 has 14 residues. The CDR3 region has the DNA TGTGCCAGCAGCTCCTACAGGGGGGCCACTGAAGCTTTCTTT. Protein product: CASSSYRGATEAFF.

The rearrangement links TRBV5-6 to TRBJ2-7, with a tentative D call TRBD1 (5 bases). Germline lookup yields CDR1 SGHDT and CDR2 YYEEEE. This CDR3 has 14 residues. Trimming shortened V by 6 bases and J by 4 bases, and 17 bases separated the two germline ends. CDR3 loop: CASTLNDRDYEQYF. DNA for the CDR3: TGTGCCAGCACCTTAAACGACAGAGATTACGAGCAGTACTTC.

V is TRBV5-1 and J is TRBJ2-2, with 9 positions matching TRBD1. The junction had 5 bases not matched to a gene; V was cut back by 2 bases and J by 3 bases. Germline CDR1 reads SGHRS; CDR2 reads YFSETQ. CDR3 length: 16 amino acids. The CDR3 protein is CASSFYRGQDTGELFF. The CDR3 bases are TGCGCCAGCAGCTTTTACAGGGGGCAAGACACCGGGGAGCTGTTTTTT.

This clone was seen only a few times. The V gene is TRBV2, the J gene TRBJ1-4, with a tentative D call TRBD1 (5 bases). Per germline, CDR1 SNHLY and CDR2 FYNNEI. The CDR3 length is 13 residues. The V end lost 5 bases, the J end lost 7 bases, and 11 bases lay between the germline ends. This CDR3 reads CASSNRDFEKLFF. The DNA for the CDR3 is TGTGCCAGCAGTAATCGGGACTTTGAAAAACTGTTTTTT.

The chain uses TRBV9 and TRBJ2-7, with 8 bases aligning to TRBD2. Trimming at V came to 5 bases and at J to 7 bases, leaving 14 bases not matched to a gene. Germline CDR1 SGDLS, CDR2 YYNGEE. CDR3 length equals 15 residues. The CDR3 DNA reads TGTGCCAGCAGTGACCCCGGGACTAGGGCGGGGGAGCAGTACTTC. Translating it yields CASSDPGTRAGEQYF.

The rearrangement uses TRBV19 and TRBJ1-1; TRBD1 matches 12 bases. The CDR3 spans 18 residues. Germline V gene lookup returns CDR1 LNHDA and CDR2 SQIVND (reference sequence). Trimming took 3 bases from V and 11 from J; bases not matched to a gene: 19. The CDR3 DNA reads as TGTGCCAGTAGTATCCGACGTCCCGGGACAGGGGGCGCGGGTCCGGCTTTCTTT. It is translated as CASSIRRPGTGGAGPAFF.

This chain uses TRBV5-1 with TRBJ2-4, with D uncertain. The V end lost 2 bases, the J end lost 6 bases, and 12 bases lay between the germline ends. The V gene's germline CDR1 is SGHRS and CDR2 YFSETQ. The length of the CDR3 is 14 residues. Here the CDR3 DNA reads TGCGCCAGCAGCTTTTCGCTAGAGCCAAACATTCAGTACTTC. This translates into CASSFSLEPNIQYF. Supplemented by reference TRBV5-1 and TRBJ2-4, the full variable domain reads KAGVTQTPRYLIKTRGQQVTLSCSPISGHRSVSWYQQTPGQGLQFLFEYFSETQRNKGNFPGRFSGRQFSNSRSEMNVSTLELGDSALYLCASSFSLEPNIQYFGAGTRLSVL.

Comments on this clone: The DNA is omitted, as the CDR3 cannot be located on it reliably, and the CDR3 follows TCRdb's listing. This chain joins TRBV6-6 and TRBJ2-1; the listed D gene, TRBD2, was not tested against the DNA. Germline values: CDR1 MNHNY, CDR2 SVGAGI (reference sequence). Termini included, the CDR3 measures 12 amino acids. The CDR3 loop reads CASSFGAGEQFF.

CDR3 DNA: TGCGCCAGCAGCCCGAGGACTAGTTACACCGGGGAGCTGTTTTTT. Translation: CASSPRTSYTGELFF. V is TRBV5-1 and J is TRBJ2-2; 7 positions agree with TRBD2. Germline V gene sequence: CDR1 SGHRS, CDR2 YFSETQ. This CDR3 has 15 residues. V lost 4 bases to trimming and J lost 3 bases; unmatched junction nucleotides: 6. Together with reference TRBV5-1 and TRBJ2-2, the CDR3 gives the full variable domain: KAGVTQTPRYLIKTRGQQVTLSCSPISGHRSVSWYQQTPGQGLQFLFEYFSETQRNKGNFPGRFSGRQFSNSRSEMNVSTLELGDSALYLCASSPRTSYTGELFFGEGSRLTVL.

The chain combines TRBV27 with TRBJ2-2; D call uncertain. Trimming shortened V by 4 bases and J by 0 bases, and 6 bases separated the two germline ends. The V gene's germline CDR1 is MNHEY and CDR2 SMNVEV (reference sequence). The CDR3 runs to 14 residues. In DNA form, the CDR3 reads TGTGCCAGCAGTTGGGCAGCGAACACCGGGGAGCTGTTTTTT. It yields the protein CASSWAANTGELFF.

V usage is TRBV6-5 and J usage is TRBJ2-7; 11 nucleotides match TRBD1. CDR3 length: 13 residues. Germline V CDR1 and CDR2: MNHEY, SVGAGI. The trim removed 6 bases at V and 6 bases at J, leaving 4 bases unmatched. CDR3 nucleotides: TGTGCCAGCAGGGGGGGGACAGGGGGCGAGCAGTACTTC. This gives the protein CASRGGTGGEQYF.